The source of this T cell receptor (beta chain) is a study of cytomegalovirus exposure and HLA in healthy donors. J gave up 7 bases and V 6 bases, and 12 bases lay outside the gene matches. Looked up from germline, CDR1 is MNHEY and CDR2 is SVGAGI. This CDR3 has 15 amino acids. Primers: 60 Vbeta forward and 13 Jbeta reverse. Data came from immunoSEQ multiplex PCR; TCRdb stores just in-frame clones and leaves some out. The data contain almost 200,000 clones, about 85% of them seen just once; the ten biggest clones take up around 0.4%. Sequencing used PBMCs. This chain connects TRBV6-5 to TRBJ1-5; 7 bases are a match to TRBD1. This TCR derives from a male donor in good health and CMV-seropositive. The CDR3 region has the DNA TGTGCCAGCAGCCCGACGACAGGGACCCGACAGCCCCAGCATTTT. This translates into CASSPTTGTRQPQHF.